A selection of T cell receptor beta chains follows, all from one sample in a study of shared clonotypes between healthy human individuals. The table came from immunoSEQ multiplex PCR; TCRdb's copy has only in-frame clones and leaves some out. The data contain 1,500,000 or so clones, roughly 96% of them singletons. What was sequenced was naive CD4+ T cells sorted from blood. The origin of the receptors is a man aged 25 to 45 in good health. Both conserved end residues are part of each CDR3. A D gene is named only where the DNA matches it firmly. Clone size appears in some rows only: once, few, many, or a class for an expanded clone.

J gene	V gene	clone size	D gene	CDR3 DNA	CDR3 protein
TRBJ2-7	TRBV4-2	-	TRBD2	TGTGCCAGCAGCCAAGCGCCAGCGGGAGGGCCCTACGAGCAGTACTTC	CASSQAPAGGPYEQYF
TRBJ1-1	TRBV5-4	-	TRBD1	TGTGCCAGCAGCTTGGAGAGGGGGCGAAACACTGAAGCTTTCTTT	CASSLERGRNTEAFF
TRBJ1-4	TRBV7-9	-	-	TGTGCCAGCAGCTTACGCGGGGGCGGTGAAAAACTGTTTTTT	CASSLRGGGEKLFF
TRBJ2-1	TRBV29-1	once	-	TGCAGCCAGGGGCTAAGCTTAAGCTCCTACAATGAGCAGTTCTTC	CSQGLSLSSYNEQFF
TRBJ1-5	TRBV29-1	few	-	TGCAGCGTTGCACACAGTCCTGATCAGCCCCAGCATTTT	CSVAHSPDQPQHF
TRBJ2-1	TRBV5-1	-	-	TGCGCCAGCAGCGGGTTAGGAGCGGGTTCCTACAATGAGCAGTTCTTC	CASSGLGAGSYNEQFF
TRBJ2-1	TRBV6-5	-	-	TGTGCCAGCAGCAAACCGGGGGGCTATGAGCAGTTCTTC	CASSKPGGYEQFF
TRBJ2-7	TRBV7-8	-	TRBD2	TGTGCCAGCAGCTCACTAGCGGGAGGGTACGAGCAGTACTTC	CASSSLAGGYEQYF
TRBJ2-1	TRBV5-4	-	-	TGTGCCAGCAGCACAACAGTGGCCGAGGGCCACAATGAGCAGTTCTTC	CASSTTVAEGHNEQFF
TRBJ2-1	TRBV21-1	-	-	TGTGCCAGCAGCAAAGCACCGGGACTAGCGGGAGGGAAGGCAATCGGTGAGCAGTTCTTC	CASSKAPGLAGGKAIGEQFF
TRBJ2-7	TRBV4-3	-	-	TGCGCCAGCAGCCAAGATGCCAAATCAGGGGTCTACGAGCAGTACTTC	CASSQDAKSGVYEQYF
TRBJ2-7	TRBV7-6	-	TRBD1	TGTGCCAGCGGGAGGACAGGGCAATACGAGCAGTACTTC	CASGRTGQYEQYF
TRBJ2-2	TRBV6-5	-	TRBD1	TGTGCCAGCAACCCCCGACAGGGGAGGACCGGGGAGCTGTTTTTT	CASNPRQGRTGELFF
TRBJ2-2	TRBV18	-	-	TGTGCCAGCTCACGTAAGATGGACACCGGGGAGCTGTTTTTT	CASSRKMDTGELFF
TRBJ2-5	TRBV29-1	-	TRBD2	TGCAGCGTTCCCGGGACTAGCGGGATTCAAGAGACCCAGTACTTC	CSVPGTSGIQETQYF
TRBJ1-1	TRBV19	few	-	TGTGCCAGTAGTATCGGGAGGTCTGAAGCTTTCTTT	CASSIGRSEAFF
TRBJ2-7	TRBV19	once	-	TGTGCCAGTAGTACAGGGAGCTCCTACGAGCAGTACTTC	CASSTGSSYEQYF
TRBJ2-7	TRBV6-1	-	-	TGTGCCAGCAGTGAGGAGTATCGAGTCAGGGGCTACGAGCAGTACTTC	CASSEEYRVRGYEQYF
TRBJ1-3	TRBV9	-	-	TGTGCCAGCAGCCCCGGGACGTATAGTTCTGGAAACACCATATATTTT	CASSPGTYSSGNTIYF
TRBJ2-6	TRBV19	-	TRBD1	TGTGCCAGTAGTATACCGACAGGGGTTGGGGCCAACGTCCTGACTTTC	CASSIPTGVGANVLTF
TRBJ1-1	TRBV5-1	-	-	TGCGCCAGCAGCTTGGCCTACGGGGACACTGAAGCTTTCTTT	CASSLAYGDTEAFF
TRBJ2-7	TRBV7-9	-	-	TGTGCCAGCAGCTTAGCGACAGGGGAGGGCGAGCAGTACTTC	CASSLATGEGEQYF
TRBJ2-1	TRBV15	-	TRBD2	TGTGCCACCAGCGTAAGGAGCGGGAGTCCCTACAATGAGCAGTTCTTC	CATSVRSGSPYNEQFF
TRBJ2-7	TRBV28	-	-	TGTGCCAGCAGTCTGGGTAGGGCGTGGAGCTCCTACGAGCAGTACTTC	CASSLGRAWSSYEQYF
TRBJ1-3	TRBV30	-	-	TGTGCCTGGAGCCTCAGGGACCGCACCATATATTTT	CAWSLRDRTIYF
TRBJ2-1	TRBV7-9	-	TRBD2	TGTGCCAGCAAGTACACTAGCGGACCTTACAATGAGCAGTTCTTC	CASKYTSGPYNEQFF
TRBJ2-3	TRBV11-2	-	TRBD2	TGTGCCAGCAGCCCGGGCGGCAGGGCCGGGACTAGCGGGACAGATACGCAGTATTTT	CASSPGGRAGTSGTDTQYF